These T cell receptor beta chains were read from a single sample in a study of cytomegalovirus exposure and HLA in healthy donors. Profiling relied on immunoSEQ multiplex PCR, and the TCRdb table lists in-frame clones only, not all of them. The repertoire holds 50,000 to 65,000 clones, with roughly nine tenths as singletons. The material sequenced was PBMCs. The receptor set was obtained from a woman between 18 and 29 years old in good health and CMV-seropositive. Each CDR3 is given with its conserved first and last residue. A D gene is named only where the DNA matches it firmly. Rows give clone size only sometimes, using once, few, many, or a class for an expanded clone.

clone size	V gene	J gene	D gene	CDR3 DNA	CDR3 protein
NA	TRBV27	TRBJ2-7	TRBD1	TGTGCCAGCAGTCCACATCCGGGACAGGGGACCTACGAGCAGTACTTC	CASSPHPGQGTYEQYF
NA	TRBV23-1	TRBJ1-1	TRBD1	TGCGCCAGCAGTCAATCGAAATCGCGGGACAGGGGGGACACTGAAGCTTTCTTT	CASSQSKSRDRGDTEAFF
NA	TRBV19	TRBJ1-2	TRBD1	TGTGCCAGTAGGACCTGGACAGGGACCTACACCTTC	CASRTWTGTYTF
few	TRBV28	TRBJ1-6	NA	TGTGCCAGCAACCTCGGGGATTCACCCCTCCACTTT	CASNLGDSPLHF
NA	TRBV30	TRBJ1-4	NA	TGTGCCTGGAGTGATACAGGGAAGCGTGAAAAACTGTTTTTT	CAWSDTGKREKLFF
NA	TRBV2	TRBJ1-4	NA	TGTGCCAGCAGTGGGAATATAGCCTTTAATGAAAAACTGTTTTTT	CASSGNIAFNEKLFF
once	TRBV19	TRBJ1-4	TRBD1	TGTGCCAGTAGTATTAGCGGAGGACAGGGGGCTGAAAAACTGTTTTTT	CASSISGGQGAEKLFF
NA	TRBV2	TRBJ2-5	TRBD2	TGTGCCAGCAAACCGGGGGGAGGGGAGACCCAGTACTTC	CASKPGGGETQYF
NA	TRBV5-6	TRBJ2-5	NA	TGTGCCAGCAGCTTTGGGGACTCAAAAGAGACCCAGTACTTC	CASSFGDSKETQYF
NA	TRBV6-5	TRBJ2-7	TRBD2	TGTGCCAGCACCCCCGGGACTAGCGTCTACGAGCAGTACTTC	CASTPGTSVYEQYF
NA	TRBV5-1	TRBJ2-1	NA	TGCGCCAGCAGCAACTACTACAATGAGCAGTTCTTC	CASSNYYNEQFF
once	TRBV11-3	TRBJ2-1	TRBD1	TGTGCCAGCAGCTCCAACGTCGGACAGGGATACAATGAGCAGTTCTTC	CASSSNVGQGYNEQFF
NA	TRBV4-2	TRBJ2-5	TRBD2	TGTGCCAGCAGCCAACGCCAAGCGGGGGGGCGGGAGACCCAGTACTTC	CASSQRQAGGRETQYF
NA	TRBV7-2	TRBJ2-4	TRBD1	TGTGCCAGCAGCCGGGACAGGGAAGGAAACATTCAGTACTTC	CASSRDREGNIQYF
NA	TRBV13	TRBJ1-1	TRBD1	TGTGCCAGCAGCCCAGGACAGGGGGCCGACACTGAAGCTTTCTTT	CASSPGQGADTEAFF
NA	TRBV11-2	TRBJ1-4	TRBD1	TGTGCCAGCAGCTTAGTGGCAGGGGGAGCAACTAATGAAAAACTGTTTTTT	CASSLVAGGATNEKLFF
NA	TRBV29-1	TRBJ2-5	TRBD2	TGCAGCGCCCCTACGGGGGGGCAAGAGACCCAGTACTTC	CSAPTGGQETQYF
NA	TRBV28	TRBJ1-2	NA	TGTGCCAGCAGTTCTCCGGGACGGGGGAACTATGGCTACACCTTC	CASSSPGRGNYGYTF
NA	TRBV6-5	TRBJ2-4	NA	TGTGCCAGCAGTTATCTGGGGCTGAAAAACATTCAGTACTTC	CASSYLGLKNIQYF
NA	TRBV5-1	TRBJ2-2	TRBD1	TGCGCCAGCAGCTCGGACAGGGCAGCCGGGGAGCTGTTTTTT	CASSSDRAAGELFF
once	TRBV18	TRBJ1-6	NA	TGTGCCAGCTCACCTCCCGGGGGGCCTGGGTCACCCCTCCACTTT	CASSPPGGPGSPLHF
once	TRBV19	TRBJ1-5	TRBD1	TGTGCCAGTAGTGCAACGACAGGGAGCAATCAGCCCCAGCATTTT	CASSATTGSNQPQHF
NA	TRBV29-1	TRBJ2-7	NA	TGCAGCGTTGAAGCGGGAGAATACGAGCAGTACTTC	CSVEAGEYEQYF
NA	TRBV28	TRBJ2-7	TRBD1	TGTGCCAGCAGTACAGACAGGGTGGGCTACGAGCAGTACTTC	CASSTDRVGYEQYF
NA	TRBV14	TRBJ1-5	NA	TGTGCCAGCAGCCCATCTAGGAGCGCGCCCCAGCATTTT	CASSPSRSAPQHF
NA	TRBV11-3	TRBJ2-2	TRBD2	TGTGCCAGCAGCTTACGGATAGCGGGGGGAGTAGGGGAGCTGTTTTTT	CASSLRIAGGVGELFF
NA	TRBV18	TRBJ1-1	TRBD1	TGTGCCAGCTCACCCCGGGACAGCTCGAACACTGAAGCTTTCTTT	CASSPRDSSNTEAFF
NA	TRBV4-1	TRBJ1-5	NA	TGCGCCAGCAGCCAGACAAGTAGCAATCAGCCCCAGCATTTT	CASSQTSSNQPQHF
NA	TRBV6-1	TRBJ2-2	NA	TGTGCCAGCAGTGAACAGGGAACCGGGGAGCTGTTTTTT	CASSEQGTGELFF